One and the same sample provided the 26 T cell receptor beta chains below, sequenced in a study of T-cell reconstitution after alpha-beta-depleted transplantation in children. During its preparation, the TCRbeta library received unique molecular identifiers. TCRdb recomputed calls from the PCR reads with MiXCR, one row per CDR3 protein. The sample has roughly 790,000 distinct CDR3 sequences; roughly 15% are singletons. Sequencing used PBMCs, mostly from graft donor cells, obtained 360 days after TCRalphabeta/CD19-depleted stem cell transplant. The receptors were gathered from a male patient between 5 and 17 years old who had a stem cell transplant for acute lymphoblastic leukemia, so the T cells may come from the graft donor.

The CDR3 DNA follows: TGCAGCGTTGAAGACGGGACAGGGACAGATACGCAGTATTTT. Amino acids: CSVEDGTGTDTQYF. The chain carries TRBV29-1 and TRBJ2-3; 9 bases are shared with TRBD1. The ends lost 0 bases at V and 3 bases at J; junction bases unmatched: 1. The CDR3 runs 14 residues. CDR1 and CDR2 (germline): SQVTM, ANQGSEA.

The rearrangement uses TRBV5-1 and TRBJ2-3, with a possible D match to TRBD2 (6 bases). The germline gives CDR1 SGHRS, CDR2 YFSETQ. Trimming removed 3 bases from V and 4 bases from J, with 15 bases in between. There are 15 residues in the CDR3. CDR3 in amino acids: CASSSRLREADTQYF. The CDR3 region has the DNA TGCGCCAGCAGCTCCCGACTGAGGGAGGCAGATACGCAGTATTTT.

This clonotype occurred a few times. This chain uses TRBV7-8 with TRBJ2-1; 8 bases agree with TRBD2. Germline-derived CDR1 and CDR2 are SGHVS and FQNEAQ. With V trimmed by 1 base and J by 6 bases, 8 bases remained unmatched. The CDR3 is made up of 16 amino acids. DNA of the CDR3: TGTGCCAGCAGCTTAGAGTCGGGAGGGTGGAGCAATGAGCAGTTCTTC. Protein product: CASSLESGGWSNEQFF.

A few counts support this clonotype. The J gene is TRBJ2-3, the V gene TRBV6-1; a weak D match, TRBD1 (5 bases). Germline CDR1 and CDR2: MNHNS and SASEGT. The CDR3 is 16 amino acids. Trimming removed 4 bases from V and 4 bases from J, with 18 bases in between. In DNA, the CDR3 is TGTGCCAGCAGTGGTGGTAGGGGTTTGAGTGCAGATACGCAGTATTTT. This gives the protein CASSGGRGLSADTQYF.

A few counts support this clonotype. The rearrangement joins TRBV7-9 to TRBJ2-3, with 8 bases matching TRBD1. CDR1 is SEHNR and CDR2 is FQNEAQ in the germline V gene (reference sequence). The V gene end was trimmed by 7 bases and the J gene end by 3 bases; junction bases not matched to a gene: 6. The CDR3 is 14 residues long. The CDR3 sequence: CASNDRGNTDTQYF. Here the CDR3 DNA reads TGTGCCAGCAACGACAGGGGCAATACAGATACGCAGTATTTT.

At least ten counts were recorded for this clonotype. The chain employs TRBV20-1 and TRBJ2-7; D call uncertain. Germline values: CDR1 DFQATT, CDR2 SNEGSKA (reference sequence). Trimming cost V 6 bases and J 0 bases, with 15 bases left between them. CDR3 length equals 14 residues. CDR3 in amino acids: CSAIVHLGSYEQYF. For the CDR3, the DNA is TGCAGTGCAATTGTCCACTTGGGCTCCTACGAGCAGTACTTC.

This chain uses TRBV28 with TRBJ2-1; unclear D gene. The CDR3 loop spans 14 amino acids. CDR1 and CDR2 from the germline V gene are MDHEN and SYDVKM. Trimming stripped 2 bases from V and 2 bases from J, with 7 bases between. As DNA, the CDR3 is TGTGCCAGCAGTTTAAGGGCCCCCTACAATGAGCAGTTCTTC. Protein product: CASSLRAPYNEQFF. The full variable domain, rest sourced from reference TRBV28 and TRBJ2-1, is DVKVTQSSRYLVKRTGEKVFLECVQDMDHENMFWYRQDPGLGLRLIYFSYDVKMKEKGDIPEGYSVSREKKERFSLILESASTNQTSMYLCASSLRAPYNEQFFGPGTRLTVL.

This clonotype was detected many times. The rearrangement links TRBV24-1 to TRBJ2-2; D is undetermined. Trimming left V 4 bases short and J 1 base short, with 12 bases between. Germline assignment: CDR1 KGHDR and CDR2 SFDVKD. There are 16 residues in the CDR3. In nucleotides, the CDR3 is TGTGCCACCAGTGACCAGGAAAAGGGGAACACCGGGGAGCTGTTTTTT. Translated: CATSDQEKGNTGELFF.

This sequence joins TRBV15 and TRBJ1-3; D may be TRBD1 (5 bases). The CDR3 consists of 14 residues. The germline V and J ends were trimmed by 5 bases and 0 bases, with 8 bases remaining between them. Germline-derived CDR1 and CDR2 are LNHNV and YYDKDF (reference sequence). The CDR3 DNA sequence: TGTGCCACCAGCCAGGGAGTCTCTGGAAACACCATATATTTT. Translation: CATSQGVSGNTIYF. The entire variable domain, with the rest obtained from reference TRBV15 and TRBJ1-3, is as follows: DAMVIQNPRYQVTQFGKPVTLSCSQTLNHNVMYWYQQKSSQAPKLLFHYYDKDFNNEADTPDNFQSRRPNTSFCFLDIRSPGLGDTAMYLCATSQGVSGNTIYFGEGSWLTVV.

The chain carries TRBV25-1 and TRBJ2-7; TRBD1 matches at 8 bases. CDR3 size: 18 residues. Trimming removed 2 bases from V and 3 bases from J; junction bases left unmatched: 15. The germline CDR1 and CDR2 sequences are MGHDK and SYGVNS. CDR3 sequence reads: CASSEGQGPKIYLYEQYF. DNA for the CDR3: TGTGCCAGCAGTGAAGGACAGGGACCCAAGATATATCTCTACGAGCAGTACTTC.

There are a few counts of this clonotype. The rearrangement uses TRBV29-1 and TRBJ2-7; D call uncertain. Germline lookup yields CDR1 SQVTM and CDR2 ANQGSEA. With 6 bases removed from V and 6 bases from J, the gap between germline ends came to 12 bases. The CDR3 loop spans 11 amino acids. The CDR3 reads CSVAEVSEQYF. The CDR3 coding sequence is TGCAGCGTGGCTGAGGTTAGCGAGCAGTACTTC.

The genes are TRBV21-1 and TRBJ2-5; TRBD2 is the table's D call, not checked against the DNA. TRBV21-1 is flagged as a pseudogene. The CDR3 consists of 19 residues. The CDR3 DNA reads TGTGCCAGCAGCATCCGGACTAGCGGGAGGCCGGTTAATCAAGAGACCCAGTACTTC. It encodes CASSIRTSGRPVNQETQYF.

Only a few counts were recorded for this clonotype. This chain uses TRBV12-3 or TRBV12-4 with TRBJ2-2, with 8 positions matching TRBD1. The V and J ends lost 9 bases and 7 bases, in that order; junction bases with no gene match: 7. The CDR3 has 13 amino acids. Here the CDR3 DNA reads TGTGCCAGTCAGGGGGCGCATGGCGGGGAGCTGTTTTTT. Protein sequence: CASQGAHGGELFF.

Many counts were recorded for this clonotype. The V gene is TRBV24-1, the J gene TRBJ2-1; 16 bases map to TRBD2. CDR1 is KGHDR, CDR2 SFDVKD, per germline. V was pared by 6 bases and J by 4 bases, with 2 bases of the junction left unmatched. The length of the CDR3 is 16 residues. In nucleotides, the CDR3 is TGTGCCACCAGTCAGGGACTAGCGGGAGGGTACAATGAGCAGTTCTTC. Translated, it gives CATSQGLAGGYNEQFF.

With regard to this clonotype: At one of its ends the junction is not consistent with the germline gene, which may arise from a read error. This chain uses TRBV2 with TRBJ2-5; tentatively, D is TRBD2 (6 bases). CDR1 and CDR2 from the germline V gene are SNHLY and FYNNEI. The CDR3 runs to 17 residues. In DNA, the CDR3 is TGTGCCTGCAGTGTATGGTTTTTAGGGGAGGCCGAAGAGACCCAGTACTTC. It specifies CACSVWFLGEAEETQYF.

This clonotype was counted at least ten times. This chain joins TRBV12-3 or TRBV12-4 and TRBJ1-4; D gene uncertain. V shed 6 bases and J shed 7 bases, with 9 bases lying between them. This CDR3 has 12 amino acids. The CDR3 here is CASSQHGEKLFF. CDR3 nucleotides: TGTGCCAGCAGCCAGCACGGTGAAAAACTGTTTTTT.

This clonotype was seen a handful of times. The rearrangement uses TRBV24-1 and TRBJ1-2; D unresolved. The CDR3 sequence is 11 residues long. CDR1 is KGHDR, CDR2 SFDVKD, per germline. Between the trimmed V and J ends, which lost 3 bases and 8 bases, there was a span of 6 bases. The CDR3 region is CATSDVEGYTF. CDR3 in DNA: TGTGCCACCAGTGATGTTGAGGGCTACACCTTC.

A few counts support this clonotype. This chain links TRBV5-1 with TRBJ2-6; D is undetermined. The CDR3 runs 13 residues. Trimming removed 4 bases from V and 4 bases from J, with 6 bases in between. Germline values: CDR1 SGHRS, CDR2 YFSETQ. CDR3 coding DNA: TGCGCCAGCAGCCCGGAGGGGGCCAACGTCCTGACTTTC. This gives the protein CASSPEGANVLTF.

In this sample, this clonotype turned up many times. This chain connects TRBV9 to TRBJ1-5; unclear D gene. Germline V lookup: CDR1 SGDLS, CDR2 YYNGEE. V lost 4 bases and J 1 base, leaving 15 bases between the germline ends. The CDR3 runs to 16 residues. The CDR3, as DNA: TGTGCCAGCAGCATTGGGGAGGGAACGAGCAATCAGCCCCAGCATTTT. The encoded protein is CASSIGEGTSNQPQHF.

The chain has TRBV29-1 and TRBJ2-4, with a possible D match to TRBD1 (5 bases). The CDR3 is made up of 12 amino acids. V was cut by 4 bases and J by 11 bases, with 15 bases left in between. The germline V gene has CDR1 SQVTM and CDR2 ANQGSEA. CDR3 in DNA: TGCAGCGTTGTGGGGCCAGGAAAGCTTCAGTACTTC. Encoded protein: CSVVGPGKLQYF.

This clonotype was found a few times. CDR3 in DNA: TGCGCCAGCAGCTCCGGACAGGGGTGGTCCTATGGCTACACCTTC. Protein product: CASSSGQGWSYGYTF. This rearrangement joins TRBV5-1 to TRBJ1-2; 9 bases fit TRBD1. V was clipped by 3 bases and J by 4 bases; unmatched bases: 7. The germline gives CDR1 SGHRS, CDR2 YFSETQ. The CDR3 extends over 15 amino acids. The entire variable domain, with the rest obtained from reference TRBV5-1 and TRBJ1-2, is as follows: KAGVTQTPRYLIKTRGQQVTLSCSPISGHRSVSWYQQTPGQGLQFLFEYFSETQRNKGNFPGRFSGRQFSNSRSEMNVSTLELGDSALYLCASSSGQGWSYGYTFGSGTRLTVV.

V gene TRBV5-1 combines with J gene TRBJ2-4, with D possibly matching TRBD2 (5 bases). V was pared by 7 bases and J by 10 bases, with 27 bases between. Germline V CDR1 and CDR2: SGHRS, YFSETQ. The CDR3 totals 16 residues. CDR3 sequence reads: CASYTGTGIAKEIQYF. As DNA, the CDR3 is TGCGCCAGCTATACCGGCACGGGAATAGCCAAAGAGATTCAGTACTTC.

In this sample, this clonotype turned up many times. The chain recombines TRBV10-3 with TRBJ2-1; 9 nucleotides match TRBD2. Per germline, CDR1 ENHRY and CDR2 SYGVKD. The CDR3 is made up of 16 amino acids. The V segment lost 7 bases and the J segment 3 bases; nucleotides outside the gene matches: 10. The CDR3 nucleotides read TGTGCCATCAAGGGGGGTAGCGGGAGCGGCTACAATGAGCAGTTCTTC. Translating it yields CAIKGGSGSGYNEQFF.

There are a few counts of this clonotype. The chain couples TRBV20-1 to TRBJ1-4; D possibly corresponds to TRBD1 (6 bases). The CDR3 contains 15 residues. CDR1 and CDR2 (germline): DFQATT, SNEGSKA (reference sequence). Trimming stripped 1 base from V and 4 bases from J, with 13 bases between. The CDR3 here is CSARGEGGLNEKLFF. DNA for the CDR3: TGCAGTGCTAGAGGGGAGGGGGGGCTTAATGAAAAACTGTTTTTT.

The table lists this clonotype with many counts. This CDR3 is CASSYSVGEGGQFF. The CDR3 DNA follows: TGTGCCAGCAGTTACTCGGTGGGGGAGGGGGGGCAGTTCTTC. V is TRBV6-5 and J is TRBJ2-1; tentatively, D is TRBD2 (7 bases). The CDR3 contains 14 residues. Germline V gene data show CDR1 as MNHEY and CDR2 as SVGAGI. The V end was cut by 0 bases, the J end by 12 bases, with 15 bases between.

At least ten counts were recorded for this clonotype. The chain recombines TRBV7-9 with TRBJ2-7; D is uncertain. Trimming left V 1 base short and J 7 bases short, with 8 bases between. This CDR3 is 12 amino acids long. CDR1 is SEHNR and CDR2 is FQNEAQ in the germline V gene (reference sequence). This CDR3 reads CASSLGVMEQYF. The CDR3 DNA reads TGTGCCAGCAGCTTAGGGGTGATGGAGCAGTACTTC.